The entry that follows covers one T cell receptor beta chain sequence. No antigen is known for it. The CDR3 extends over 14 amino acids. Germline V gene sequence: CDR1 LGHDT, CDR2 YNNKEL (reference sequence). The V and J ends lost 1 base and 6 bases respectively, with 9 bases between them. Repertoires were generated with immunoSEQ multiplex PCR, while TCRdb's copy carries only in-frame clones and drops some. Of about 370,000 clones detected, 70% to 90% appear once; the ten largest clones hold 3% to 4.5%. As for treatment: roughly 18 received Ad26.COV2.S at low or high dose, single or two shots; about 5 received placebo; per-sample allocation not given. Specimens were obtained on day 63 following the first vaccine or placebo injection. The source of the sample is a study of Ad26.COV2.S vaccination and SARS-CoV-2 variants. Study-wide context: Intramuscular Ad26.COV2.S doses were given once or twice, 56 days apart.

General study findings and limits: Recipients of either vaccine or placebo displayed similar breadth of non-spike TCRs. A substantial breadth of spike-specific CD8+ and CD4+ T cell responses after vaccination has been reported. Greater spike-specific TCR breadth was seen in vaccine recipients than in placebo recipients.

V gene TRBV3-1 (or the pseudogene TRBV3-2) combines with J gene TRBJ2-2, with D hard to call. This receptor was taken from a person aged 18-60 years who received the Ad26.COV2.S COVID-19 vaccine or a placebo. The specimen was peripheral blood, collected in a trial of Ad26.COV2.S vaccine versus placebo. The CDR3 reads CASSQVIPSGELFF. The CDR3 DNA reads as TGTGCCAGCAGCCAAGTTATCCCTTCCGGGGAGCTGTTTTTT.